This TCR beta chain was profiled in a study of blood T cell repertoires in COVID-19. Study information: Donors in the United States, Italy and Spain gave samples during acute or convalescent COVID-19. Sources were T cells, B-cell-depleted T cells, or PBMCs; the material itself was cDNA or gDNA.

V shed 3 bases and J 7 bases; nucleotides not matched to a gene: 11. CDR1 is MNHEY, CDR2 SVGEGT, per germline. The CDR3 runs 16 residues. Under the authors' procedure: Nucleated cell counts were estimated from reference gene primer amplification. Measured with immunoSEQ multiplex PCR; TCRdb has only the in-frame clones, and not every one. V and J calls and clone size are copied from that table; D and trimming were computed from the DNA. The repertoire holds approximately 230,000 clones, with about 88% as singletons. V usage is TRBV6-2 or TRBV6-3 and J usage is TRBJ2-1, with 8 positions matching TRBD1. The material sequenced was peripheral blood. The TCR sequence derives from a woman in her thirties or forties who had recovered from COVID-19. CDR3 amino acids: CASSYPTTTGANEQFF. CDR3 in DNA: TGTGCCAGCAGTTATCCCACGACGACAGGGGCAAATGAGCAGTTCTTC.